Shown below are 5 T cell receptor beta chains from a single sample sequenced in a study of siplizumab effects on memory and regulatory T cells. Here immunoSEQ multiplex PCR was the method, and the copy in TCRdb shows in-frame clones only, minus some. The sample yields approximately 97,000 clones, 92% seen once. Material: CD4+ T cells sorted from blood. These receptors were obtained from a human donor in good health.

This chain links TRBV7-6 with TRBJ1-2; D possibly corresponds to TRBD1 (6 bases). Germline V gives CDR1 SGHVS, CDR2 FNYEAQ. The V end lost 0 bases, the J end lost 8 bases, and 22 bases lay between the germline ends. The CDR3 is made up of 17 amino acids. CDR3 sequence: CASSLAGAGELMKGYTF. The CDR3 bases are TGTGCCAGCAGCTTAGCCGGGGCAGGGGAATTGATGAAGGGCTACACCTTC.

The chain carries TRBV30 and TRBJ2-7; 7 bases map to TRBD2. V lost 2 bases to trimming and J lost 1 base; unmatched junction nucleotides: 14. The CDR3 extends over 17 amino acids. CDR1 is GTSNPN and CDR2 is SVGIG in the germline V gene (reference sequence). The CDR3 nucleotides are TGTGCCTGGAGTACCCCGGGGGAGGGACTCCGGTCCTACGAGCAGTACTTC. Amino acid sequence: CAWSTPGEGLRSYEQYF.

The chain employs TRBV27 and TRBJ2-3, with 13 bases matching TRBD2. CDR1 is MNHEY and CDR2 is SMNVEV in the germline V gene (reference sequence). The CDR3 loop spans 16 amino acids. With 4 bases clipped from V and 5 bases from J, the junction kept 6 bases outside the gene matches. The CDR3 nucleotides are TGTGCCAGCAGTTGGAGGACTAGCGGGAGAGTAGATACGCAGTATTTT. It encodes CASSWRTSGRVDTQYF.

The chain has TRBV5-4 and TRBJ2-1; 11 bases match TRBD2. The trim removed 4 bases at V and 9 bases at J, leaving 9 bases unmatched. Looked up from germline, CDR1 is SGHNT and CDR2 is YYREEE (reference sequence). The CDR3 covers 15 residues. DNA of the CDR3: TGTGCCAGCAGCCTGCGACTAGCGGGAATGGGTGAGCAGTTCTTC. It encodes CASSLRLAGMGEQFF.

The chain's CDR3 is CASSLDRISYEQYF. The CDR3 nucleotides are TGTGCCAGCAGCTTAGACAGAATTTCCTACGAGCAGTACTTC. The chain couples TRBV7-3 to TRBJ2-7; perhaps TRBD1 as D (5 bases). V was trimmed by 2 bases and J by 1 base, leaving 9 bases between them. In germline, CDR1 is SGHTA, CDR2 FQGTGA. CDR3 length: 14 amino acids.